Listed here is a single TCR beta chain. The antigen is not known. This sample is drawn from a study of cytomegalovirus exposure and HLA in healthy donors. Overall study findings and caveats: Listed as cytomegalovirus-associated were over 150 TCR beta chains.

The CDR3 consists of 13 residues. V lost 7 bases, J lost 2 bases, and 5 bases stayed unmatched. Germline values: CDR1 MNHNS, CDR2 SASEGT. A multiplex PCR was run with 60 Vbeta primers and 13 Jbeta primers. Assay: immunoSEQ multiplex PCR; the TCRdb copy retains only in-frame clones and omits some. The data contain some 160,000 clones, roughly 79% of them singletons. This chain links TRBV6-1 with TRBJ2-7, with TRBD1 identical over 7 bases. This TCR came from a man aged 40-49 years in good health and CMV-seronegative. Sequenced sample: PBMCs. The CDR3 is CASTDRDTYEQYV. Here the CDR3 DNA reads TGTGCCAGCACTGACAGGGACACCTACGAGCAGTACGTC.